This T cell receptor (beta chain) was obtained from a study of T-cell reconstitution after alpha-beta-depleted transplantation in children. Per the germline V gene, CDR1 is MDHEN and CDR2 is SYDVKM. The CDR3 loop spans 14 amino acids. V was pared by 8 bases and J by 1 base, with 6 bases of the junction left unmatched. Unique molecular identifiers were built into the TCRbeta library. From the PCR reads, TCRdb called clonotypes with MiXCR, one entry per CDR3 protein. This repertoire shows approximately 500,000 distinct CDR3 sequences, roughly 30% found once; its top ten account for 30% to 40%. Study-wide points: The origin of alpha-beta T cells about two months after transplant was reportedly several hundred expanded graft clones. Hyperexpanded clones declined; after one year, newly produced T cells mostly supplied diversity. Diversity of TCRbeta at day 60 was high in some patients, arising from surviving recipient T cells and thymic progenitors.

For this clonotype: The antigen is not known.

Specimen: PBMCs, collected before TCRalphabeta/CD19-depleted stem cell transplant. The TCR sequence derives from a boy younger than two with Wiskott-Aldrich syndrome, due to receive a stem cell transplant. This chain uses TRBV28 with TRBJ2-7, with 9 bases identical to TRBD1. The CDR3 DNA is TGTGCCAGCCTCCGGGACAGGGCTTCCTACGAGCAGTACTTC. Its protein product is CASLRDRASYEQYF.